Included here is one T cell receptor beta chain sequence, with context. No antigen is known for it. This entry is derived from a study of graft-versus-host responses after intestinal transplantation. Study context: Anti-thymocyte globulin served as induction for all recipients, who then took tacrolimus and steroids for approximately three years. Broader study findings: Early declines in HvG clones that occurred post-transplant were associated with peak circulating GvH clone levels. Clonal ratios of graft-versus-host to host-versus-graft in allografts were high for patients exhibiting graft-donor T cell macrochimerism. Marrow from the recipient contained GvH clones, some of which had appeared first in ileum or blood.

The method was immunoSEQ multiplex PCR; TCRdb's version includes in-frame clones alone and lacks a portion of them. This sample yields 80,000 or so clones, of which roughly 90% are seen a single time; over 0.55% belongs to the top ten. This CDR3 has 15 amino acids. In germline, CDR1 is SGHTA, CDR2 FQGTGA. Trimming shortened V by 2 bases and J by 0 bases, and 9 bases separated the two germline ends. This specimen consisted of PBMCs, obtained 98 days after intestinal transplantation. This clonotype originated in a human patient who received an intestinal transplant, so some T cells may come from the graft donor. This sequence joins TRBV7-3 and TRBJ2-3; D may correspond to TRBD1 or TRBD2 (5 bases each). The CDR3 loop reads CASSLYGDSTDTQYF. CDR3 in DNA: TGTGCCAGCAGCTTATACGGGGACAGCACAGATACGCAGTATTTT.